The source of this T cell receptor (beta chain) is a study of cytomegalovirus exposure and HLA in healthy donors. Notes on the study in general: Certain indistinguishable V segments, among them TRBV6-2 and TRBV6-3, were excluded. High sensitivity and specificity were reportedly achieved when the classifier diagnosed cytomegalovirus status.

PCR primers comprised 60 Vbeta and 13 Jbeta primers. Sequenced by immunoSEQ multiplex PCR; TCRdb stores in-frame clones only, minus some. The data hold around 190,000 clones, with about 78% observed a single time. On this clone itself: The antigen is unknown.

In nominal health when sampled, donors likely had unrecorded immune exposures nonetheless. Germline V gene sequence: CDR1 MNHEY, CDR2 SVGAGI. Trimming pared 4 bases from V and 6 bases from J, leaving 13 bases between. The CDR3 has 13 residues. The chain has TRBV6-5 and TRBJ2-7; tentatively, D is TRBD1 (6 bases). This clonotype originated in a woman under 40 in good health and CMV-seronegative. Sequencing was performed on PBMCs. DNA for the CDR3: TGTGCCAGCAGTTCGATAACAGGGAGCGAGCAGTACTTC. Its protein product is CASSSITGSEQYF.